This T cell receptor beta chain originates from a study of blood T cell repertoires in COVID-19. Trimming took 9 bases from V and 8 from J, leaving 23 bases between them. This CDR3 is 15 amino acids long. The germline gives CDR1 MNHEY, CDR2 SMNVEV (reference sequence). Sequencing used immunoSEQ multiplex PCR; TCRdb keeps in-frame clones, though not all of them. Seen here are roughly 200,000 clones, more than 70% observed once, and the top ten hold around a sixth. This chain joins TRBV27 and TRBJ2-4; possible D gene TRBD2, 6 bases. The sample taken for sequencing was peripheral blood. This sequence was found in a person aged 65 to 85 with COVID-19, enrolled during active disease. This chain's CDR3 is CARQFDFEAGHIQYF. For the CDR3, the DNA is TGTGCCAGGCAGTTCGATTTCGAGGCGGGACACATTCAGTACTTC.